This T cell receptor (beta chain) was observed in a study of vaccination and CD4 T cells after COVID-19. Turning to the study itself: PCR on nasal swabs identified SARS-CoV-2 in convalescent patients, of whom roughly 9 were mild and one severe. Comprising six males and four females, the convalescent participants counted two Hispanic individuals among them.

A note on this clonotype: Antigen specificity is unknown.

The CDR3 consists of 15 residues. V dropped 1 base and J dropped 4 bases, with 13 bases sitting between them. Germline lookup yields CDR1 MNHEY and CDR2 SMNVEV (reference sequence). The treatment denotes: approximately nine-day PBMC culture with coronavirus spike peptide pools or control peptides (ViraFEST assay). After expanding antigen-specific T cells with peptide pools, ViraFEST sequenced their TCRs. With the Oncomine TCR Beta short-read assay, DNA from cultured CD4+ T cells was sequenced. CD4+ T cells were cultured, and genomic DNA was extracted from them. TCRdb passed the PCR reads through MiXCR, listing each CDR3 protein once. This table has under 7,500 distinct CDR3 sequences, roughly 70% appearing once.

The chain carries TRBV27 and TRBJ1-2; D is undetermined. Sequencing was performed on CD4+ T cells from blood, cultured in vitro. The clonotype comes from a human donor who had recovered from COVID-19. The CDR3 DNA reads as TGTGCCAGCAGTTTATGGGCAGAGTCTACCTATGGCTACACCTTC. Its protein is CASSLWAESTYGYTF.